This TCR beta chain was found in a study of early T cells in non-severe SARS-CoV-2 infection. Study-wide context: Alpha and beta chains were unpaired, from unsorted whole-blood bulk RNA.

The TCR library protocol was used to attach unique molecular identifiers. These identifiers were attached to individual cDNA molecules. A single record per CDR3 protein comes from TCRdb applying MiXCR to the 5' RACE reads. The data contain about 100,000 distinct CDR3 sequences, roughly 10% of them singletons. V was trimmed by 6 bases and J by 0 bases, leaving 17 bases between them. CDR1 and CDR2 from the germline V gene are SGHVS and FQNEAQ. This CDR3 is 17 amino acids long. The TCR sequence derives from an adult who was a healthcare worker with PCR-confirmed SARS-CoV-2 infection or an uninfected control (not recorded which). The chain joins TRBV7-8 to TRBJ1-4; no definite D call. Sequencing was carried out using whole blood. This CDR3 is CASSQRVVSATNEKLFF. CDR3 DNA: TGTGCCAGCAGTCAAAGGGTCGTCAGTGCAACTAATGAAAAACTGTTTTTT.